This TCR beta chain was sequenced in a study of T cells after yellow fever vaccination. The CDR3 is made up of 15 amino acids. The V gene's germline CDR1 is MGHDK and CDR2 SYGVNS. Trimming took 6 bases from V and 6 from J, leaving 15 bases between them. TCRdb called the 5' RACE reads again in MiXCR, with one record for every CDR3 protein. This sample has some 420,000 distinct CDR3 sequences, with approximately 18% found just once. General observations from the study: Clonotypes found in both CD4 and CD8 compartments made up a small share. The secondary response peaked faster, at day 5 versus 15, but was weaker.

Note on this clonotype: The antigen is unknown.

The material sequenced was PBMCs, taken before the yellow fever booster vaccination. The chain is built from TRBV25-1 and TRBJ1-6; D might be TRBD1 (6 bases). The TCR comes from a man between 18 and 29 years old who received the YFV17D yellow fever vaccine. This CDR3 reads CASRDTGSGNSPLHF. CDR3 DNA sequence: TGTGCCAGCAGGGATACAGGGTCGGGTAATTCACCCCTCCACTTT.